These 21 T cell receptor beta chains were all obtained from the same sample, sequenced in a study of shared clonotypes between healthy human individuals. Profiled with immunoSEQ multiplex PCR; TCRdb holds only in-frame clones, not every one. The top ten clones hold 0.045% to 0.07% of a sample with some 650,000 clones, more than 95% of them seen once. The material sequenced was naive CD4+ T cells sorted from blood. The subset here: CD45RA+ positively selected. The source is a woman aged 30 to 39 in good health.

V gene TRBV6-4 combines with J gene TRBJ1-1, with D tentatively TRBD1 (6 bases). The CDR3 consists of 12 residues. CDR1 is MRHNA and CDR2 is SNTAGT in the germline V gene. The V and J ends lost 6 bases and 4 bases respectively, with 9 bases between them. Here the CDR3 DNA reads TGTGCCAGCAGCCGAGGGGGCACTGAAGCTTTCTTT. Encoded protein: CASSRGGTEAFF.

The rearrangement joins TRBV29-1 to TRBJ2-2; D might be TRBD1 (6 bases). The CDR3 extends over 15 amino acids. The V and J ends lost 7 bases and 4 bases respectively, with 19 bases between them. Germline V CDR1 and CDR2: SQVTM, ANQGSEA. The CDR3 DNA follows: TGCAGCGCCAAGACAGGATTAACCTTCACCGGGGAGCTGTTTTTT. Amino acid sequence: CSAKTGLTFTGELFF.

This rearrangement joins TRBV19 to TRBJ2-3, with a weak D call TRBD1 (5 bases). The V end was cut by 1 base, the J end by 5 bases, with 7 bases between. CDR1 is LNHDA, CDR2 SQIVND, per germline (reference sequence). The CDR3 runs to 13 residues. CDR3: CASSIGREDTQYF. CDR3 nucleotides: TGTGCCAGTAGTATAGGCAGGGAAGATACGCAGTATTTT.

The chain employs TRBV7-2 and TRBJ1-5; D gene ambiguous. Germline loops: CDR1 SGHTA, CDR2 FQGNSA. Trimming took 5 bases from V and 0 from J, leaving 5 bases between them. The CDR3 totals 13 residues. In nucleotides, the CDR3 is TGTGCCAGCAGCGACGGTAGCAATCAGCCCCAGCATTTT. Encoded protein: CASSDGSNQPQHF.

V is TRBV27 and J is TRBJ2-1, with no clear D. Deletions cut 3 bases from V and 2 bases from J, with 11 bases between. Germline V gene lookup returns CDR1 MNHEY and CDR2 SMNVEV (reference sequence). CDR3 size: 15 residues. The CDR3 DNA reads TGTGCCAGCAGTTTGAATGTCAGAACCTACAATGAGCAGTTCTTC. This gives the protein CASSLNVRTYNEQFF.

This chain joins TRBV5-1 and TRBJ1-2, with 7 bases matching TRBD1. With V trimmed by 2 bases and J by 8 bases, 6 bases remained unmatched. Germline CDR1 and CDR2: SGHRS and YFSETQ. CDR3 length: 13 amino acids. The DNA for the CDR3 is TGCGCCAGCAGCTTTACAGGGGAGTCGGGCTACACCTTC. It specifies CASSFTGESGYTF.

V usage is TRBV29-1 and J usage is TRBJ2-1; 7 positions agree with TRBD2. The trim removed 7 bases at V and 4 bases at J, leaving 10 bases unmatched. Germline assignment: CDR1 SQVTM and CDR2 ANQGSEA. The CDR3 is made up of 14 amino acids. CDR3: CSALGGRGYNEQFF. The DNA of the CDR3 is TGCAGCGCGTTAGGCGGGAGAGGGTACAATGAGCAGTTCTTC.

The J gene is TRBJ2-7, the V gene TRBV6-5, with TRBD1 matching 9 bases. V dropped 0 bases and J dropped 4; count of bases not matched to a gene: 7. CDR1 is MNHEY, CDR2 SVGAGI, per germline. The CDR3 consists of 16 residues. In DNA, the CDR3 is TGTGCCAGCAGTTACTCTTCACAGGGGGCGGAGTACGAGCAGTACTTC. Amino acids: CASSYSSQGAEYEQYF.

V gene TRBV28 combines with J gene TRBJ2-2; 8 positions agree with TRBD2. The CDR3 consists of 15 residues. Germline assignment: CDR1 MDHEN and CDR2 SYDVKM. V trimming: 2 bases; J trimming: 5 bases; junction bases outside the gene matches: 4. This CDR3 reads CASSLPTGGTGELFF. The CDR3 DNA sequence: TGTGCCAGCAGTTTACCGACGGGAGGGACCGGGGAGCTGTTTTTT.

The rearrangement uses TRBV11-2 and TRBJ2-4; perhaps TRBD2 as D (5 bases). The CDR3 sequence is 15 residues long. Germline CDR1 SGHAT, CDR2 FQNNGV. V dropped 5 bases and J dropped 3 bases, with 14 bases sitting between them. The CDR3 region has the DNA TGTGCCAGCAGCCAAGTAAGGAGGAGCAAAAACATTCAGTACTTC. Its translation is CASSQVRRSKNIQYF.

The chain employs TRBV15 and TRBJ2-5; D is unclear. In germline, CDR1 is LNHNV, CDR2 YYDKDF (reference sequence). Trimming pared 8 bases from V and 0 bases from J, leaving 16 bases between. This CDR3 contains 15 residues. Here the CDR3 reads CATRPKLGNQETQYF. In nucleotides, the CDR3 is TGTGCCACCCGGCCTAAACTTGGGAACCAAGAGACCCAGTACTTC. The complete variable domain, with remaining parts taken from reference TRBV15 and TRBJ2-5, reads DAMVIQNPRYQVTQFGKPVTLSCSQTLNHNVMYWYQQKSSQAPKLLFHYYDKDFNNEADTPDNFQSRRPNTSFCFLDIRSPGLGDTAMYLCATRPKLGNQETQYFGPGTRLLVL.

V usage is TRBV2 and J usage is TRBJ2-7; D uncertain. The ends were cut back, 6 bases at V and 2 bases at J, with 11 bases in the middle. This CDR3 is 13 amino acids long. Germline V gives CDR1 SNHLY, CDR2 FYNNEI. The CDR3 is CASRRLDAYEQYF. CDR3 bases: TGTGCCAGCAGGAGGTTAGATGCCTACGAGCAGTACTTC.

CDR3 DNA: TGTGCCAGCAGTACCCTAGCGGGAGGGCCCGAATCCTACGAGCAGTACTTC. Translation: CASSTLAGGPESYEQYF. The V call is TRBV28, the J call TRBJ2-7; TRBD2 aligns across 12 bases. CDR3 length: 17 amino acids. V shed 5 bases and J 1 base; nucleotides not matched to a gene: 9. From germline, CDR1 is MDHEN and CDR2 SYDVKM.

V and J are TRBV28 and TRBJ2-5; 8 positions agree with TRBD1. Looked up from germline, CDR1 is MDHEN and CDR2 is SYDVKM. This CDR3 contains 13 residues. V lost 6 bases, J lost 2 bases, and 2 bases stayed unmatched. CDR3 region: CASRGQGQETQYF. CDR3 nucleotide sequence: TGTGCCAGCAGAGGACAGGGTCAAGAGACCCAGTACTTC.

The CDR3 spells CASKPDPNRYEQYF. The CDR3 DNA follows: TGTGCCAGCAAACCAGACCCAAACAGGTACGAGCAGTACTTC. The chain couples TRBV11-1 to TRBJ2-7; weak D call: TRBD1 (5 bases). V lost 7 bases and J 4 bases, leaving 17 bases between the germline ends. Germline V lookup: CDR1 SGHAT, CDR2 FQDESV (reference sequence). This CDR3 has 14 residues. Looking up the rest from reference TRBV11-1 and TRBJ2-7 gives the full variable domain: EAEVAQSPRYKITEKSQAVAFWCDPISGHATLYWYRQILGQGPELLVQFQDESVVDDSQLPKDRFSAERLKGVDSTLKIQPAELGDSAMYLCASKPDPNRYEQYFGPGTRLTVT.

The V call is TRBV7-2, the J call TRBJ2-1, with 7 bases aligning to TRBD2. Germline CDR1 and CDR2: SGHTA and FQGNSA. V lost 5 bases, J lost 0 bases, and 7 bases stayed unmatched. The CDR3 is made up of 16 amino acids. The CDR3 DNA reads TGTGCCAGCAGCCCTGGACTAGAAAGCTCCTACAATGAGCAGTTCTTC. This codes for CASSPGLESSYNEQFF. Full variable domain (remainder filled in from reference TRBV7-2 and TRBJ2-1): GAGVSQSPSNKVTEKGKDVELRCDPISGHTALYWYRQSLGQGLEFLIYFQGNSAPDKSGLPSDRFSAERTGGSVSTLTIQRTQQEDSAVYLCASSPGLESSYNEQFFGPGTRLTVL.

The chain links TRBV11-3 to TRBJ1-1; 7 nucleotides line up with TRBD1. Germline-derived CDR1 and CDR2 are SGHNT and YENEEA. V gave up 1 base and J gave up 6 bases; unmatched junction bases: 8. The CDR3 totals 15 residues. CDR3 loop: CASSLGQGQRPEAFF. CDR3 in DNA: TGTGCCAGCAGCTTAGGACAGGGACAGAGACCTGAAGCTTTCTTT.

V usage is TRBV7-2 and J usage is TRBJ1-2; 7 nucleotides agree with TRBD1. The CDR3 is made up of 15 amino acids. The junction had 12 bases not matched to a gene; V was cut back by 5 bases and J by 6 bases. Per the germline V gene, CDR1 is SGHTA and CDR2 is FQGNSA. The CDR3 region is CASSALLDRENGYTF. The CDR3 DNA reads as TGTGCCAGCAGCGCACTATTAGACAGGGAGAATGGCTACACCTTC.

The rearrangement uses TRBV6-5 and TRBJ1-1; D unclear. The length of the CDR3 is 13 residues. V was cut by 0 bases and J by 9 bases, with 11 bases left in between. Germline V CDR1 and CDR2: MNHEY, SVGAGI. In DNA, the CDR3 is TGTGCCAGCAGTTACTCCGCGGCCAATAAAGCTTTCTTT. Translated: CASSYSAANKAFF.

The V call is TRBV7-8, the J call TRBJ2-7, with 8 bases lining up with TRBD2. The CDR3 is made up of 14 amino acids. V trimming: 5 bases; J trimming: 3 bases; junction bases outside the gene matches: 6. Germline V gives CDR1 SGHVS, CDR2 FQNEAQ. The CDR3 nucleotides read TGTGCCAGCAGCATCTCCGGGACTAGCTACGAGCAGTACTTC. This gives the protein CASSISGTSYEQYF.

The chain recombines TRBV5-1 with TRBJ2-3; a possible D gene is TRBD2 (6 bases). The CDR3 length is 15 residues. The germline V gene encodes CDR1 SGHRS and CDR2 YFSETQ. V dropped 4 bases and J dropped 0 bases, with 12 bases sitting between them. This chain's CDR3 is CASSTDGTSTDTQYF. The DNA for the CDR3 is TGCGCCAGCAGCACGGACGGGACTAGCACAGATACGCAGTATTTT.